This entry describes one TCR beta chain. Per the original data handling: The assay estimated nucleated cells by amplifying reference gene primers. Produced via immunoSEQ multiplex PCR; TCRdb's table is partial and in-frame only. Clonal size and the V and J genes are those of that table, whereas D and trimming came from the DNA. The sample shows 55,000 to 75,000 clones, over 75% of them seen only once. The sample originates from a study of blood T cell repertoires in COVID-19. For the study at large: Sites across the United States, Italy and Spain contributed samples from acute and convalescent COVID-19.

The V gene lost 6 bases and the J gene lost 7 bases, with 18 bases spanning the gap. Germline V lookup: CDR1 SGHTA, CDR2 FQGNSA. The CDR3 length is 15 residues. The clonotype comes from a man aged 45-65 years with active COVID-19. The sample was peripheral blood. V usage is TRBV7-2 and J usage is TRBJ1-4; a possible D gene is TRBD1 (5 bases). The CDR3, as DNA: TGTGCCAGCAGGTCCGCCGGGACTAGGGGTGAAAAACTGTTTTTT. Its translation: CASRSAGTRGEKLFF.